Described below is a single T cell receptor (beta chain) sequence and its context. This clone's antigen is unknown. No base qualities exist here, and no much larger clone lies one base off it. The sample originates from a study of shared clonotypes between healthy human individuals (dated by TCRdb to the early 2020s). As for the study more broadly: A couple of women and three men aged 18 to 49 years were included in the cohort. Different laboratories and diverse techniques were used to prepare libraries and sequence TCR repertoires, to increase sequencing depth and limit assay-specific biases. Leukapheresis yielded between about 0.94 and 8.9 billion PBMCs per donor. To estimate repertoire size and how much clonotype sharing occurs between individuals, the study deeply sequenced the blood TCR repertoires of five healthy adults. For each donor, CD4 naive and CD4 memory were each given three plates, CD8 naive was given two plates, and CD8 memory was given one plate.

Findings and caveats that apply to the study as a whole: Pairwise subsampling led to the expectation that sequencing depth would affect the degree of clonotype sharing among donors. Sampling was restricted to blood, and TCR repertoires in tissues likely differ from the TCR repertoires found in blood. Naive subsets generally had larger estimated clonotype richness than memory subsets. Compared with non-shared clonotypes, the clonotypes found in all four sorted-subset donors had higher generation probabilities. The small number of donors limited the genetic and exposure-history diversity represented. Sharing across a few donors was observed for roughly 5.4% of naive CD4, under 4% of naive CD8, 2% to 2.5% of memory CD4, and roughly 0.4% of memory CD8 clonotypes. Even with the large sequencing depth, rarefaction of the sorted-subset datasets indicated that sequencing was incomplete.

Using the deep immunoSEQ assay, multiplex PCR amplified TCR CDR3 regions from genomic DNA. Extracted genomic DNA from each cell subset was distributed evenly across all wells of several immunoSEQ 96-well plates, and each plate was treated as a replicate. For sorted subsets, each replicate PCR was loaded with approximately 190 ng genomic DNA, equivalent to about 33,000 T cell genomes. The purified libraries were quantified using a Qubit 3.0 fluorometer, sized with a Bioanalyzer 2100, and then quantified again using the KAPA Library Quantification kit. Each immunoSEQ 96-well plate was sequenced on its own single-read 150-cycle Illumina NextSeq 550 flow cell. Under the source paper's analysis protocol: Because the immunoSEQ output held only junctional sequences and lacked quality scores, the filtering could not match the filtering applied to full-length reads. To assign V/J genes and CDR3, sequences were annotated using PyIR, a Python wrapper for IgBLAST v1.9, with IMGT germline references. Reads with weak V/J assignments (E-value above 1e-6), missing CDR3, stop codons, out-of-frame junctions, or ambiguous translated residues were removed. V3J clonotypes were defined by identical inferred V gene, J gene, and CDR3 amino acid sequence. The percentage overlap between two repertoires was calculated by dividing the number of shared unique clonotypes by the size of the smaller repertoire. Three approaches were used to assess repertoire richness: RTK rarefaction, the Chao1 estimator, and Recon v2.1 estimates of unobserved clonotypes. For all TCRbeta clonotypes obtained by the gDNA method from a few donors, generation probabilities were computed with OLGA. TCRdb's version of the immuneACCESS table is confined to in-frame rearrangements and falls short of the full clone set. An unresolved V gene accounts for under half of the shortfall where checked; the remainder is of unknown origin. That table is the source of V, J and clone size, and D and trimming were worked out from the DNA. The sample includes more than 2,000,000 clones, with approximately 93% observed a single time. About 0.39% of the sample rests with the top ten.

The germline V gene provides CDR1 SGHTA and CDR2 FQGNSA. V and J lose 2 bases and 3 bases, and a span of 11 bases separates them. There are 14 amino acids in the CDR3, from cysteine to phenylalanine inclusive. The entry retains the CDR3 DNA only, 42 bases that are in frame from base 1. The donors were healthy, HIV-negative adults with no recently reported acute infections or vaccinations. All donors were Caucasian adults living in Nashville, Tennessee, USA. CD4+ T cells were enriched by magnetic negative selection, after which naive cells were positively selected on CD45RA and the negative fraction was taken as the memory subset. Blood was collected by leukapheresis, and PBMCs were isolated by Ficoll-Histopaque density gradient centrifugation and then cryopreserved in liquid nitrogen vapor phase. Purity and quantity of every magnetically sorted T cell population were checked by analytical flow cytometry. From each sorted fraction, genomic DNA was isolated and quantified by UV absorbance on a Nanodrop 2000c.

Recombination joined TRBV7-2 with TRBJ2-7, and TRBD2 may be the D gene, going by 5 matching bases. The material sequenced was naive CD4+ T cells from PBMCs. This specimen's cell subset or site label, interpreted: CD45RA+ positively selected. The clonotype was recovered from a young man in good health. Some clones in this sample may be carry-over from other donors' samples. The sequenced DNA is TGTGCCAGCAGCTTACAAGCTAGCAACTACGAGCAGTACTTC. Translated, it reads CASSLQASNYEQYF.